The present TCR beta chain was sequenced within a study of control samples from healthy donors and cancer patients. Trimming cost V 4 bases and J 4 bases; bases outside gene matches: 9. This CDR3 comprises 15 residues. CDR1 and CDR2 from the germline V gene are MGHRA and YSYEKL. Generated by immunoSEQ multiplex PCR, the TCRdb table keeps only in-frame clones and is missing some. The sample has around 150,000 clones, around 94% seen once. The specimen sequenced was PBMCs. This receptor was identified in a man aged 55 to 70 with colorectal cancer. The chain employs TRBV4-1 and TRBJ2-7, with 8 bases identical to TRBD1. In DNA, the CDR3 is TGCGCCAGCAGCCGGGAAACAGGGGGAAGTTACGAGCAGTACTTC. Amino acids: CASSRETGGSYEQYF.